This T cell receptor beta chain was obtained from a study of control samples from healthy donors and cancer patients. Some clones are missing from TCRdb's copy, which holds only in-frame ones; the method was immunoSEQ multiplex PCR. The sample carries fewer than 95,000 clones, approximately 87% recorded once. Germline CDR1 reads MNHEY; CDR2 reads SVGEGT. With 6 bases removed from V and 0 bases from J, the gap between germline ends came to 8 bases. This CDR3 is 13 amino acids long. The TCR originated in a woman aged 40-49 years in good health. Sample: blood. This chain joins TRBV6-2 or TRBV6-3 and TRBJ1-2; D is possibly TRBD1 (5 bases). CDR3 DNA sequence: TGTGCCAGCAGCAGGGCCTCTAACTATGGCTACACCTTC. This translates into CASSRASNYGYTF.